This T cell receptor (beta chain) was captured in a study of cytomegalovirus exposure and HLA in healthy donors. The repertoire was sequenced with immunoSEQ multiplex PCR; TCRdb's copy has only in-frame clones and lacks some. The sample has about 200,000 clones, approximately 85% seen once; the top ten hold roughly 1.5%. Trimming removed 0 bases from V and 2 bases from J, with 9 bases in between. CDR1 and CDR2 from the germline V gene are SGDLS and YYNGEE. This CDR3 is 14 amino acids long. This receptor was identified in a woman under 30 in good health and CMV-seronegative. The chain uses TRBV9 and TRBJ2-7; possible D gene TRBD1, 5 bases. The sequenced material came from PBMCs. The CDR3 reads CASSVGQGTYEQYF. The CDR3 nucleotides read TGTGCCAGCAGCGTAGGGCAGGGTACCTACGAGCAGTACTTC. The variable domain in full, completed from reference TRBV9 and TRBJ2-7, reads DSGVTQTPKHLITATGQRVTLRCSPRSGDLSVYWYQQSLDQGLQFLIQYYNGEERAKGNILERFSAQQFPDLHSELNLSSLELGDSALYFCASSVGQGTYEQYFGPGTRLTVT.